What follows is one T cell receptor (beta chain) and its context. These data come from a study of blood T cell repertoires in COVID-19. Study-level background: COVID-19 samples collected from the United States, Italy and Spain covered acute and convalescent phases.

Produced via immunoSEQ multiplex PCR; TCRdb's table is partial and in-frame only. The table lists about 250,000 clones, around 88% of them singletons. Germline assignment: CDR1 SGHAT and CDR2 FQNNGV. V lost 1 base, J lost 5 bases, and 6 bases lay in between. The CDR3 extends over 13 amino acids. The sample was peripheral blood. The clonotype originates from a woman of 80 years or more with COVID-19, enrolled during active disease. The rearrangement links TRBV11-2 to TRBJ1-5; D is unclear. Here the CDR3 reads CASSLAFDQPQHF. The CDR3 bases are TGTGCCAGCAGCTTAGCCTTCGATCAGCCCCAGCATTTT. Using reference TRBV11-2 and TRBJ1-5 for the parts outside the CDR3, the full variable domain is EAGVAQSPRYKIIEKRQSVAFWCNPISGHATLYWYQQILGQGPKLLIQFQNNGVVDDSQLPKDRFSAERLKGVDSTLKIQPAKLEDSAVYLCASSLAFDQPQHFGDGTRLSIL.